The 32 T cell receptor beta chains in this list originate from one sample, sequenced in a study of STAT5B mutations in CD4+ large granular lymphocyte leukemia. Clones were sequenced by immunoSEQ multiplex PCR, and TCRdb holds only the in-frame ones, with some missing. The sample lists 30,000 to 40,000 clones, approximately 90% occurring once. The specimen sequenced was CD4+ T cells from blood buffy coats. Receptor source: a human donor in good health.

The chain joins TRBV5-1 to TRBJ2-7; 7 bases agree with TRBD2. V lost 4 bases and J lost 0; bases outside the gene matches: 4. The germline gives CDR1 SGHRS, CDR2 YFSETQ. There are 14 residues in the CDR3. The CDR3 bases are TGCGCCAGCAGCCCCACTAGCGACTCCTACGAGCAGTACTTC. Protein: CASSPTSDSYEQYF. The full variable domain, with the rest looked up from reference TRBV5-1 and TRBJ2-7, is KAGVTQTPRYLIKTRGQQVTLSCSPISGHRSVSWYQQTPGQGLQFLFEYFSETQRNKGNFPGRFSGRQFSNSRSEMNVSTLELGDSALYLCASSPTSDSYEQYFGPGTRLTVT.

The chain has TRBV5-5 and TRBJ2-6, with D possibly being TRBD1 (6 bases). This CDR3 is 16 amino acids long. The V gene lost 2 bases and the J gene lost 4 bases, with 13 bases spanning the gap. The germline V gene has CDR1 SGHKS and CDR2 YYEKEE (reference sequence). The CDR3 sequence is CASSFHRVSGANVLTF. Here the CDR3 DNA reads TGTGCCAGCAGCTTCCACAGGGTGTCAGGGGCCAACGTCCTGACTTTC.

The rearrangement joins TRBV19 to TRBJ2-3; D is ambiguous. Germline lookup yields CDR1 LNHDA and CDR2 SQIVND (reference sequence). The CDR3 runs 14 residues. The V end lost 8 bases, the J end lost 4 bases, and 16 bases lay between the germline ends. The CDR3, as DNA: TGTGCCAGTTCCGTCCTCTTGGGCGCAGATACGCAGTATTTT. Translation gives CASSVLLGADTQYF.

V usage is TRBV7-9 and J usage is TRBJ1-4; no clear D. The CDR3 runs to 13 residues. V lost 8 bases, J lost 7 bases, and 14 bases lay in between. Per germline, CDR1 SEHNR and CDR2 FQNEAQ (reference sequence). The CDR3 loop is CASQWGGSEKLFF. The CDR3 nucleotides are TGTGCCAGCCAATGGGGAGGGTCTGAAAAACTGTTTTTT.

The chain recombines TRBV7-9 with TRBJ1-5; TRBD1 aligns across 10 bases. The CDR3 has 15 residues. The junction had 6 bases not matched to a gene; V was cut back by 5 bases and J by 5 bases. Germline lookup yields CDR1 SEHNR and CDR2 FQNEAQ (reference sequence). The CDR3 spells CASSPTGGEHQPQHF. In nucleotides, the CDR3 is TGTGCCAGCAGCCCGACAGGGGGCGAGCATCAGCCCCAGCATTTT.

The rearrangement joins TRBV6-6 to TRBJ1-4; TRBD1 might be the D (6 bases). Germline CDR1 MNHNY, CDR2 SVGAGI (reference sequence). The CDR3 is 14 residues long. V gave up 8 bases and J gave up 8 bases, with 18 bases separating them. This CDR3 reads CASETGGAGEKLFF. CDR3 nucleotide sequence: TGTGCCAGCGAAACGGGGGGGGCAGGGGAAAAACTGTTTTTT.

The V gene is TRBV7-2, the J gene TRBJ1-6, with unresolved D. Trimming removed 2 bases from V and 9 bases from J, with 8 bases in between. The CDR3 is 13 residues long. The germline gives CDR1 SGHTA, CDR2 FQGNSA. CDR3 DNA sequence: TGTGCCAGCAGCTTATCAACGATTTCACCCCTCCACTTT. It translates to CASSLSTISPLHF. The full variable domain, with the rest looked up from reference TRBV7-2 and TRBJ1-6, is GAGVSQSPSNKVTEKGKDVELRCDPISGHTALYWYRQSLGQGLEFLIYFQGNSAPDKSGLPSDRFSAERTGGSVSTLTIQRTQQEDSAVYLCASSLSTISPLHFGNGTRLTVT.

V gene TRBV30 combines with J gene TRBJ2-7; D gene unclear. The CDR3 runs 12 residues. Germline V gives CDR1 GTSNPN, CDR2 SVGIG (reference sequence). V was shortened by 5 bases and J by 0 bases, with 8 bases between the two germline ends. CDR3 nucleotides: TGTGCCTGGGCCTTAAGCTCCTACGAGCAGTACTTC. Protein sequence: CAWALSSYEQYF.

CDR3 loop: CASSSNTRSNEQFF. The CDR3 DNA reads TGTGCCAGCAGCTCGAATACCCGATCGAATGAGCAGTTCTTC. This chain connects TRBV25-1 to TRBJ2-1; D is unclear. The CDR3 totals 14 residues. CDR1 is MGHDK and CDR2 is SYGVNS in the germline V gene. Trimming stripped 6 bases from V and 7 bases from J, with 16 bases between.

This chain joins TRBV29-1 and TRBJ2-7, with 10 bases aligning to TRBD2. The CDR3 length is 16 residues. Per the germline V gene, CDR1 is SQVTM and CDR2 is ANQGSEA. The V segment lost 4 bases and the J segment 1 base; nucleotides outside the gene matches: 10. The CDR3 sequence is CSVVRGLAGASYEQYF. The CDR3 DNA sequence: TGCAGCGTTGTGAGGGGTCTAGCGGGAGCATCCTACGAGCAGTACTTC.

This clone came up a few times. The V gene is TRBV4-2, the J gene TRBJ2-5, with a tentative D call TRBD1 (7 bases). The ends were cut back, 1 base at V and 5 bases at J, with 8 bases in the middle. This CDR3 is built from 13 residues. Germline V CDR1 and CDR2: LGHNA, YNFKEQ. The CDR3 sequence is CASSQAGGETQYF. For the CDR3, the DNA is TGTGCCAGCAGCCAAGCAGGGGGGGAGACCCAGTACTTC.

The rearrangement joins TRBV7-2 to TRBJ1-3, with D possibly being TRBD1 (6 bases). CDR1 and CDR2 (germline): SGHTA, FQGNSA. The CDR3 contains 15 residues. The germline V and J ends were trimmed by 4 bases and 3 bases, with 13 bases remaining between them. In DNA, the CDR3 is TGTGCCAGCAGCTACGCGGGGGGCGGTGGAAACACCATATATTTT. Amino acid sequence: CASSYAGGGGNTIYF.

The chain combines TRBV10-1 with TRBJ1-5; D gene uncertain. The CDR3 totals 14 residues. Germline values: CDR1 WNHNN, CDR2 SYGVQD (reference sequence). Trimming left V 2 bases short and J 0 bases short, with 5 bases between. In DNA form, the CDR3 reads TGCGCCAGCAGTGAGGGAGGTAGCAATCAGCCCCAGCATTTT. This translates into CASSEGGSNQPQHF.

A note on this clone: A junction end diverges from the germline sequence, so it may reflect a read error. J is TRBJ2-1 and V is TRBV7-7; 8 nucleotides agree with TRBD2. This CDR3 region has 15 residues. Germline V gives CDR1 SSHAT, CDR2 FNYEAQ (reference sequence). The chain's CDR3 is CASSLGTSIYNEQFF. Written as DNA, the CDR3 is TGTGCTAGCAGCTTAGGGACTAGTATCTACAATGAGCAGTTCTTC.

This rearrangement joins TRBV7-2 to TRBJ2-7; TRBD1 is a possible D gene (7 bases). This CDR3 is 14 amino acids long. V dropped 4 bases and J dropped 2 bases, with 12 bases sitting between them. Germline CDR1 is SGHTA and CDR2 is FQGNSA. In DNA, the CDR3 is TGTGCCAGCAGCTCAGGCGGGACAGCCTACGAGCAGTACTTC. Protein product: CASSSGGTAYEQYF.

This chain connects TRBV11-2 to TRBJ1-2; no firm D call. The CDR3 consists of 13 residues. Looked up from germline, CDR1 is SGHAT and CDR2 is FQNNGV. V was cut by 4 bases and J by 6 bases, with 12 bases left in between. CDR3 sequence (DNA): TGTGCCAGCAGCTCCTCAGTATACAATGGCTACACCTTC. Protein sequence: CASSSSVYNGYTF.

The chain recombines TRBV4-1 with TRBJ2-1; 11 bases line up with TRBD2. The CDR3 loop spans 17 amino acids. Looked up from germline, CDR1 is MGHRA and CDR2 is YSYEKL. Trimming took 1 base from V and 5 from J; bases not matched to a gene: 7. The CDR3 DNA is TGCGCCAGCAGCCAAGGGGTGACTAGCGGGGCCCACAATGAGCAGTTCTTC. It is translated as CASSQGVTSGAHNEQFF.

The chain employs TRBV4-3 and TRBJ1-2; D is unresolved. Trimming shortened V by 4 bases and J by 4 bases, and 22 bases separated the two germline ends. The germline V gene has CDR1 LGHNA and CDR2 YSLEER. The length of the CDR3 is 17 residues. For the CDR3, the DNA is TGCGCCAGCAGCCGAGTCGACCCCTCTTTTATCGGCTATGGCTACACCTTC. Residues: CASSRVDPSFIGYGYTF.

DNA for the CDR3: TGTGCCAGCTCACCACCTGGGACAGGAGGGGCCGAGCAGTACTTC. It specifies CASSPPGTGGAEQYF. This sequence joins TRBV18 and TRBJ2-7; 8 nucleotides align to TRBD1. The CDR3 sequence is 15 residues long. Unmatched junction bases numbered 7, after V lost 0 bases and J lost 6 bases. The germline V gene encodes CDR1 KGHSH and CDR2 LQKENI.

The genes are TRBV18 and TRBJ2-7; 7 bases match TRBD1. This CDR3 has 17 amino acids. CDR1 and CDR2 (germline): KGHSH, LQKENI. V was pared by 3 bases and J by 1 base, with 12 bases of the junction left unmatched. CDR3 nucleotide sequence: TGTGCCAGCTCACCCCCGGGGACAGCCCCATCGTCCTACGAGCAGTACTTC. This codes for CASSPPGTAPSSYEQYF.

The chain carries TRBV18 and TRBJ2-7; D is unresolved. In germline, CDR1 is KGHSH, CDR2 LQKENI. CDR3 length: 14 amino acids. Between the trimmed V and J ends, which lost 1 base and 2 bases, there was a span of 9 bases. In DNA form, the CDR3 reads TGTGCCAGCTCACCACGGGTTCAGGCCTACGAGCAGTACTTC. Translation gives CASSPRVQAYEQYF.

CDR3 coding DNA: TGTGCCAGCAGCGAAACAGGGGAAGTTGGAAACACCATATATTTT. Its protein product is CASSETGEVGNTIYF. This chain connects TRBV9 to TRBJ1-3; 7 positions agree with TRBD1. The CDR3 contains 15 residues. V trimming: 3 bases; J trimming: 3 bases; junction bases outside the gene matches: 6. Looked up from germline, CDR1 is SGDLS and CDR2 is YYNGEE.

This chain connects TRBV7-7 to TRBJ1-1, with 8 bases identical to TRBD1. CDR3 length: 15 amino acids. Losses at the gene ends were 6 bases for V and 3 bases for J; bases not matched to a gene: 9. Germline V gives CDR1 SSHAT, CDR2 FNYEAQ (reference sequence). In DNA, the CDR3 is TGTGCCAGCAGTCATGACAGGGGAGAGGACACTGAAGCTTTCTTT. Its translation: CASSHDRGEDTEAFF.

This rearrangement joins TRBV7-7 to TRBJ2-3; D gene uncertain. This CDR3 has 15 amino acids. V dropped 1 base and J dropped 4 bases, with 12 bases sitting between them. Germline V gene data show CDR1 as SSHAT and CDR2 as FNYEAQ (reference sequence). The CDR3 DNA is TGTGCCAGCAGCTTAGGGTTGGGTGACGCAGATACGCAGTATTTT. Its translation is CASSLGLGDADTQYF.

The chain has TRBV6-5 and TRBJ1-1; unclear D gene. CDR1 is MNHEY and CDR2 is SVGAGI in the germline V gene. The CDR3 consists of 14 residues. With 2 bases removed from V and 5 bases from J, the gap between germline ends came to 12 bases. The CDR3 nucleotides read TGTGCCAGCAGTTACGCCCCGATACCAACTGAAGCTTTCTTT. Its translation is CASSYAPIPTEAFF.

To note about this clone: The germline gene is not matched at one end of the junction; a read error may be the cause. Other nucleotide sequences in the sample specify the same CDR3. The rearrangement joins TRBV6-5 to TRBJ2-5; possible D gene TRBD2, 6 bases. Germline V gene data show CDR1 as MNHEY and CDR2 as SVGAGI. CDR3 length: 15 residues. The CDR3 here is CASSYEAGYWETQYF. The CDR3 region has the DNA TGTGCCAGCAGTTACGAGGCGGGATATTGGGAGACTCAGTACTTC.

V and J are TRBV10-3 and TRBJ1-2; 7 nucleotides align to TRBD1. In germline, CDR1 is ENHRY, CDR2 SYGVKD. The CDR3 totals 16 residues. The trim removed 4 bases at V and 2 bases at J, leaving 10 bases unmatched. The DNA for the CDR3 is TGTGCCATCAGTGCGCGGGGACAGATAAGCAACTATGGCTACACCTTC. This sequence encodes CAISARGQISNYGYTF.

This chain links TRBV5-1 with TRBJ1-6; 7 positions match TRBD1. Germline loops: CDR1 SGHRS, CDR2 YFSETQ. The trim removed 1 base at V and 6 bases at J, leaving 1 base unmatched. The CDR3 is made up of 14 amino acids. This CDR3 reads CASSLRGPNSPLHF. In DNA form, the CDR3 reads TGCGCCAGCAGCTTGAGGGGGCCTAATTCACCCCTCCACTTT.

V and J are TRBV19 and TRBJ2-7, with D maybe TRBD1 (6 bases). V dropped 10 bases and J dropped 3 bases, with 16 bases sitting between them. From germline, CDR1 is LNHDA and CDR2 SQIVND (reference sequence). This CDR3 is built from 13 residues. In DNA form, the CDR3 reads TGTGCCACCTCGGCCGACAGGCGCTACGAGCAGTACTTC. Its translation: CATSADRRYEQYF. The entire variable domain, with the rest obtained from reference TRBV19 and TRBJ2-7, is as follows: DGGITQSPKYLFRKEGQNVTLSCEQNLNHDAMYWYRQDPGQGLRLIYYSQIVNDFQKGDIAEGYSVSREKKESFPLTVTSAQKNPTAFYLCATSADRRYEQYFGPGTRLTVT.

The chain uses TRBV20-1 and TRBJ1-1; D is undetermined. The CDR3 covers 11 residues. V lost 3 bases and J 7 bases, leaving 9 bases between the germline ends. The germline CDR1 and CDR2 sequences are DFQATT and SNEGSKA (reference sequence). This CDR3 is CSASVVNEAFF. CDR3 coding DNA: TGCAGTGCTAGTGTCGTGAATGAAGCTTTCTTT.

This clone is a singleton in its sample. This chain links TRBV11-2 with TRBJ2-3; D call uncertain. The CDR3 contains 13 residues. In germline, CDR1 is SGHAT, CDR2 FQNNGV. Trimming pared 4 bases from V and 11 bases from J, leaving 16 bases between. The CDR3 is CASSSLRLWEQYF. The CDR3 DNA reads as TGTGCCAGCAGCTCTTTACGCCTCTGGGAGCAGTATTTT.

This clone was seen a single time. The V call is TRBV6-4, the J call TRBJ1-2, with a tentative D call TRBD1 (6 bases). This CDR3 has 15 amino acids. V gave up 0 bases and J gave up 3 bases, with 11 bases separating them. The germline V gene encodes CDR1 MRHNA and CDR2 SNTAGT. The CDR3 sequence is CASSDSSSGDYGYTF. The DNA of the CDR3 is TGTGCCAGCAGTGACTCCTCCTCAGGGGACTATGGCTACACCTTC.